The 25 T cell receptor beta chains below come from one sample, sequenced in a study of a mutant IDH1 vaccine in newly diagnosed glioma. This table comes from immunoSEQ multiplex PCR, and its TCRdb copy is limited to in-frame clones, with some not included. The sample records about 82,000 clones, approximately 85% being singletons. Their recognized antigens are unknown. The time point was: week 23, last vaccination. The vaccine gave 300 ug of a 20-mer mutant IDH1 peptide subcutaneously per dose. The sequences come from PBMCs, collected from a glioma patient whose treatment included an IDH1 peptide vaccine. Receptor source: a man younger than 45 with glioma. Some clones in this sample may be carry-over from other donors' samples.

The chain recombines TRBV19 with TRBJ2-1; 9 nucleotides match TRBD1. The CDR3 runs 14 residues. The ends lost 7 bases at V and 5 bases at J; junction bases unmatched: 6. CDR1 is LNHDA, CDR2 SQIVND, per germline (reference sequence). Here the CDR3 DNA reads TGTGCCAGTACAGACAGGGGGGCCAACAATGAGCAGTTCTTC. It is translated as CASTDRGANNEQFF.

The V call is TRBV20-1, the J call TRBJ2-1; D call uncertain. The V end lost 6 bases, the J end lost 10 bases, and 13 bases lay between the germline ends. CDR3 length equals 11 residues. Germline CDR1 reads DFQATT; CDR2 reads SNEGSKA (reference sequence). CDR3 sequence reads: CSAGSPKEQFF. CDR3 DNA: TGCAGTGCCGGCTCCCCAAAAGAGCAGTTCTTC.

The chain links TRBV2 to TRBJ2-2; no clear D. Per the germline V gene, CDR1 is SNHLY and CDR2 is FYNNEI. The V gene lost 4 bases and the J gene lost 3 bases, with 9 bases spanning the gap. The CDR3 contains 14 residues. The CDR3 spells CASSVGRDTGELFF. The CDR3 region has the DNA TGTGCCAGCAGTGTAGGACGAGACACCGGGGAGCTGTTTTTT.

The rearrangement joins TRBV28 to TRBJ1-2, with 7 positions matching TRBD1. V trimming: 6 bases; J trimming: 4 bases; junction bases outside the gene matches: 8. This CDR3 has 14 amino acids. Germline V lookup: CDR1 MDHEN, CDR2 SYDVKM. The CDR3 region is CASRDLQGIYGYTF. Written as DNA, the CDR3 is TGTGCCAGCAGGGATTTACAGGGGATCTATGGCTACACCTTC.

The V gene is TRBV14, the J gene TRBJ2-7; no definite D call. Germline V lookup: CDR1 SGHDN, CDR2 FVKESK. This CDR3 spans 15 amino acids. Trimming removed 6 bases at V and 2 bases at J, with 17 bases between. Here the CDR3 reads CASSQKVLEAYEQYF. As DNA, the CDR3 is TGTGCCAGCAGTCAGAAAGTCCTAGAAGCCTACGAGCAGTACTTC. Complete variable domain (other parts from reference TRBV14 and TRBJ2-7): EAGVTQFPSHSVIEKGQTVTLRCDPISGHDNLYWYRRVMGKEIKFLLHFVKESKQDESGMPNNRFLAERTGGTYSTLKVQPAELEDSGVYFCASSQKVLEAYEQYFGPGTRLTVT.

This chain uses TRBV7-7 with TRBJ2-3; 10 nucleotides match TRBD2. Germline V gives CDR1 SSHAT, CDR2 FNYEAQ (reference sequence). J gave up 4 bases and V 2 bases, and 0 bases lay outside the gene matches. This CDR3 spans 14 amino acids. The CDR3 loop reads CASSLLAGADTQYF. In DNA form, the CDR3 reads TGTGCCAGCAGCTTACTAGCGGGAGCAGATACGCAGTATTTT. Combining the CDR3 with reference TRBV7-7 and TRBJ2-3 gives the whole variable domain GAGVSQSPRYKVTKRGQDVTLRCDPISSHATLYWYQQALGQGPEFLTYFNYEAQPDKSGLPSDRFSAERPEGSISTLTIQRTEQRDSAMYRCASSLLAGADTQYFGPGTRLTVL.

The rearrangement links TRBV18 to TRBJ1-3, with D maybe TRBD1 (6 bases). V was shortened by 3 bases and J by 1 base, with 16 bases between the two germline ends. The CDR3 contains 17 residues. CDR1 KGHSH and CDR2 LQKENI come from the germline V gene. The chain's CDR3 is CASSPWEQGASGNTIYF. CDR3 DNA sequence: TGTGCCAGCTCACCTTGGGAACAGGGTGCATCTGGAAACACCATATATTTT.

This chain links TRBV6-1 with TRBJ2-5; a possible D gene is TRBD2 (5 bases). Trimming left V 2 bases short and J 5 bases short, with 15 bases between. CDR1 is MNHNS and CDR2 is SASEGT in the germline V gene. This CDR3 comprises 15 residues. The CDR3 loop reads CASSERVQPGETQYF. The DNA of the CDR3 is TGTGCCAGCAGTGAAAGGGTACAGCCGGGGGAGACCCAGTACTTC.

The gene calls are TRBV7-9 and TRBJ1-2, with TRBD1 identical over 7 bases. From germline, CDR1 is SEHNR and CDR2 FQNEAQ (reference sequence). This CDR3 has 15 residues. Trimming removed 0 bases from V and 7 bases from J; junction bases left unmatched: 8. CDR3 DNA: TGTGCCAGCAGCTTAGCGCCGAGACAGGGTAGTGGCTACACCTTC. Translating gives CASSLAPRQGSGYTF. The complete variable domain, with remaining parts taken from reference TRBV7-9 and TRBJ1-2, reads DTGVSQNPRHKITKRGQNVTFRCDPISEHNRLYWYRQTLGQGPEFLTYFQNEAQLEKSRLLSDRFSAERPKGSFSTLEIQRTEQGDSAMYLCASSLAPRQGSGYTFGSGTRLTVV.

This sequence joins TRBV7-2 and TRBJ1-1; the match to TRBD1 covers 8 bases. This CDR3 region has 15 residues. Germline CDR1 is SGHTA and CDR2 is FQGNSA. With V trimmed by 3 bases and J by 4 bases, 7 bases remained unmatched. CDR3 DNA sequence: TGTGCCAGCAGCTTGGGACAGGTGTTTAGCACTGAAGCTTTCTTT. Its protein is CASSLGQVFSTEAFF.

The CDR3 loop is CASRGSSSYEQYF. CDR3 sequence (DNA): TGTGCCAGTAGGGGGAGCTCCTCCTACGAGCAGTACTTC. The rearrangement uses TRBV19 and TRBJ2-7; possible D gene TRBD2, 5 bases. Trimming pared 6 bases from V and 0 bases from J, leaving 9 bases between. CDR1 LNHDA and CDR2 SQIVND come from the germline V gene (reference sequence). The CDR3 covers 13 residues.

This CDR3 reads CASSLTGYSGANVLTF. DNA of the CDR3: TGCGCCAGCAGTTTGACAGGGTACTCTGGGGCCAACGTCCTGACTTTC. The chain joins TRBV4-1 to TRBJ2-6, with TRBD1 identical over 7 bases. V dropped 6 bases and J dropped 0; count of bases not matched to a gene: 5. The CDR3 has 16 amino acids. Germline-derived CDR1 and CDR2 are MGHRA and YSYEKL.

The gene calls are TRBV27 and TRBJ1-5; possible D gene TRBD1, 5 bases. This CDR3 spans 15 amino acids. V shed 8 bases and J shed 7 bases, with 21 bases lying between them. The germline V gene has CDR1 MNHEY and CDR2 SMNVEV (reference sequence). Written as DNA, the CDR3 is TGTGCCAGCCGACCGGGCAGGGTACCCCCCCAGCCCCAGCATTTT. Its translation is CASRPGRVPPQPQHF.

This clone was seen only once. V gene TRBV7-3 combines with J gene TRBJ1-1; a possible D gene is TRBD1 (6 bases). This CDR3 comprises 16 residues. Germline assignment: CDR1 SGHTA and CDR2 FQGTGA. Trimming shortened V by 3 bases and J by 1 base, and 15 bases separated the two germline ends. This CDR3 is CASSLGAGMSNTEAFF. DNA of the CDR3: TGTGCCAGCAGCTTGGGGGCAGGGATGTCGAACACTGAAGCTTTCTTT.

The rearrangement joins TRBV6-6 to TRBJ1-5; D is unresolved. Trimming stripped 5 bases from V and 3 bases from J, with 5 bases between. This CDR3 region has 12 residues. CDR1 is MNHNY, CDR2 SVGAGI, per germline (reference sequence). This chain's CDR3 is CASSRTNQPQHF. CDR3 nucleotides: TGTGCCAGCAGTCGCACCAATCAGCCCCAGCATTTT.

The CDR3 sequence: CASRRGQGNKTQYF. CDR3 nucleotides: TGTGCCAGCAGACGGGGACAGGGTAATAAGACCCAGTACTTC. V usage is TRBV6-6 and J usage is TRBJ2-5; 9 bases map to TRBD1. V shed 6 bases, J shed 6 bases, and the junction held 8 bases outside the gene matches. The CDR3 is 14 residues long. CDR1 and CDR2 from the germline V gene are MNHNY and SVGAGI (reference sequence).

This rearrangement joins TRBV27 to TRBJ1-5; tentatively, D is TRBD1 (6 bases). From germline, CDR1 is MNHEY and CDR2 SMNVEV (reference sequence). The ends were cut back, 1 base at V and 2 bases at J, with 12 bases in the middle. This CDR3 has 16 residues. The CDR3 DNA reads TGTGCCAGCAGTTTATATTACAGGGAGGGCAATCAGCCCCAGCATTTT. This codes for CASSLYYREGNQPQHF.

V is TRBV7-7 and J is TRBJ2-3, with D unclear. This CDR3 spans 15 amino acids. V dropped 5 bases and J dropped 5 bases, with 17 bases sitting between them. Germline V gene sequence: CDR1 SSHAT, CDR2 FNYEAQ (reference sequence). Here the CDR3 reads CASSPELVSKDTQYF. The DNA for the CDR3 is TGTGCCAGCAGCCCCGAGCTAGTATCGAAAGATACGCAGTATTTT. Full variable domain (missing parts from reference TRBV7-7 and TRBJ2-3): GAGVSQSPRYKVTKRGQDVTLRCDPISSHATLYWYQQALGQGPEFLTYFNYEAQPDKSGLPSDRFSAERPEGSISTLTIQRTEQRDSAMYRCASSPELVSKDTQYFGPGTRLTVL.

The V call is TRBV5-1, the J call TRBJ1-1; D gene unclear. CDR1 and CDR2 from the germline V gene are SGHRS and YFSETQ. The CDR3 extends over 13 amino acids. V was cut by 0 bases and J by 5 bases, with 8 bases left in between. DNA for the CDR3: TGCGCCAGCAGCTTGGAAGGGAGGACTGAAGCTTTCTTT. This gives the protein CASSLEGRTEAFF.

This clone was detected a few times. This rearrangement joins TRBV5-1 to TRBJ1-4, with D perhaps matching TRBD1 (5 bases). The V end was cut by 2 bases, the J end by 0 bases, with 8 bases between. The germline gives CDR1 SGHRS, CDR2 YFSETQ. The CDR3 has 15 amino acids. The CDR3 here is CASSLGTATNEKLFF. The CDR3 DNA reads TGCGCCAGCAGCTTAGGGACGGCAACTAATGAAAAACTGTTTTTT.

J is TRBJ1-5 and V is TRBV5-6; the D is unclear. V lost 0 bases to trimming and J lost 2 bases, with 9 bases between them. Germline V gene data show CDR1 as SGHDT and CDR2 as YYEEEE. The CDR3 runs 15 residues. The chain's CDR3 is CASSLGRGRNQPQHF. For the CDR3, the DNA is TGTGCCAGCAGCTTGGGACGGGGTCGCAATCAGCCCCAGCATTTT.

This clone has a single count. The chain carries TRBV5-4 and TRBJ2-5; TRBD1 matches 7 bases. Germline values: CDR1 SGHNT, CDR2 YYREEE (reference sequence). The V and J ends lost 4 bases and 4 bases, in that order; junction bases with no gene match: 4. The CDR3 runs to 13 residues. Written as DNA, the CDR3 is TGTGCCAGCAGCCCAGACAGGGCAGAGACCCAGTACTTC. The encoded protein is CASSPDRAETQYF.

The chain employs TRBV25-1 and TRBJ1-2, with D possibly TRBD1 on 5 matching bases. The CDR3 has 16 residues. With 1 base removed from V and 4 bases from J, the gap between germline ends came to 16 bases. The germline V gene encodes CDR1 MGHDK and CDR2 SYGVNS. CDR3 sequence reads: CASSEWVSFRVYGYTF. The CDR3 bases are TGTGCCAGCAGTGAATGGGTATCATTCAGGGTCTATGGCTACACCTTC.

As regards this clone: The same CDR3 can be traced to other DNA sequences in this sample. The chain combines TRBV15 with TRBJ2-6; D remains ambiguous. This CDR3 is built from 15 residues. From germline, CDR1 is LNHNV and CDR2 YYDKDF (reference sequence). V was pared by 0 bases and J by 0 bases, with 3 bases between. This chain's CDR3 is CATSRDNSGANVLTF. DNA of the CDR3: TGTGCCACCAGCAGAGATAACTCTGGGGCCAACGTCCTGACTTTC.

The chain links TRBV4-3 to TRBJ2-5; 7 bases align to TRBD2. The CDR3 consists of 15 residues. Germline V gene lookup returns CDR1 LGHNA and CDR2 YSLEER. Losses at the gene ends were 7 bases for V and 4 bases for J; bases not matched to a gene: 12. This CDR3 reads CASTTWGGVGETQYF. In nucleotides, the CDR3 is TGCGCCAGCACGACCTGGGGGGGAGTAGGAGAGACCCAGTACTTC.